This T cell receptor beta chain comes out of a study of blood T cell repertoires in COVID-19. Study-wide background: Samples came from the United States, Italy and Spain, spanning acute and convalescent COVID-19. T cells, B-cell-depleted T cells, or PBMCs supplied cDNA or gDNA.

V was pared by 3 bases and J by 5 bases, with 8 bases between. The germline gives CDR1 SEHNR, CDR2 FQNEAQ (reference sequence). This CDR3 has 12 amino acids. In the authors' methods: Researchers report that nucleated cell counts were estimated from reference gene primer amplification. Only in-frame clones appear in the TCRdb table, and some are missing; sequencing was by immunoSEQ multiplex PCR. The V and J calls and the clone size are those of that table, but D and trimming were determined from the DNA. The repertoire has about 86,000 clones, approximately 87% of them found once; the top ten carry 1.1%.

The chain combines TRBV7-9 with TRBJ2-7; maybe TRBD2 (5 bases). Specimen: peripheral blood. This sequence originates from a human donor in a cohort sampled during active COVID-19. The chain's CDR3 is CASSLLAHEQYF. In DNA, the CDR3 is TGTGCCAGCAGCTTGCTAGCTCACGAGCAGTACTTC.